A selection of T cell receptor beta chains follows, all from one sample in a study of shared clonotypes between healthy human individuals. Profiling relied on immunoSEQ multiplex PCR, and the TCRdb table lists in-frame clones only, not all of them. Among 1,500,000 or so clones listed, 95% to 97% were seen once. The sequenced material came from naive CD4+ T cells sorted from blood. Receptor source: a man aged 25 to 45 in good health. Both conserved end residues are part of each CDR3. D genes are given only for firm matches. Size tells how often a clone was seen (once, few, many) or the class of an expanded clone, and some rows leave it out.

>TRBJ2-1|TRBV5-1|.|.
CASSPTGNEQFF
TGCGCCAGCAGCCCTACGGGGAATGAGCAGTTCTTC
>TRBJ1-1|TRBV5-1|.|few
CASSLGAMNTEAFF
TGCGCCAGCAGCTTGGGGGCAATGAACACTGAAGCTTTCTTT
>TRBJ1-4|TRBV11-2|.|.
CASSLGGHTANEKLFF
TGTGCCAGCAGCTTAGGGGGACACACCGCTAATGAAAAACTGTTTTTT
>TRBJ2-1|TRBV6-1|.|.
CASSASGVGEQFF
TGTGCCAGCAGTGCATCAGGGGTAGGTGAGCAGTTCTTC
>TRBJ2-2|TRBV5-1|.|.
CASSLGYRLTGELFF
TGCGCCAGCAGCTTGGGTTACAGACTCACCGGGGAGCTGTTTTTT
>TRBJ2-3|TRBV29-1|.|.
CSVTLASDTQYF
TGCAGCGTCACGCTAGCTTCAGATACGCAGTATTTT
>TRBJ2-1|TRBV5-4|.|.
CASSFGGQTNNEQFF
TGTGCCAGCAGCTTTGGTGGACAGACCAACAATGAGCAGTTCTTC
>TRBJ2-7|TRBV18|TRBD1|.
CASSPPSGDRALTEQYF
TGTGCCAGCTCACCCCCTTCAGGGGACAGAGCCCTCACCGAGCAGTACTTC
>TRBJ2-2|TRBV29-1|.|.
CSVRGLGRTGELFF
TGCAGCGTCCGGGGACTGGGGCGTACCGGGGAGCTGTTTTTT
>TRBJ1-2|TRBV28|.|once
CASSLRPSYGYTF
TGTGCCAGCAGTTTAAGGCCAAGCTATGGCTACACCTTC
>TRBJ2-7|TRBV11-2|.|.
CASSLGVLYEQYF
TGTGCCAGCAGCTTAGGAGTACTCTACGAGCAGTACTTC
>TRBJ2-7|TRBV20-1|TRBD2|.
CSAGTSAEQYF
TGCAGTGCTGGGACTAGCGCCGAGCAGTACTTC
>TRBJ2-1|TRBV19|.|.
CASKVQSSYNEQFF
TGTGCCAGTAAGGTCCAGAGCTCCTACAATGAGCAGTTCTTC
>TRBJ2-7|TRBV27|TRBD2|.
CASQGTRVSYEQYF
TGTGCCAGTCAGGGGACTAGGGTCTCCTACGAGCAGTACTTC
>TRBJ2-7|TRBV18|TRBD1|once
CASSPVRDRYYEQYF
TGTGCCAGCTCACCAGTCCGGGACAGGTATTACGAGCAGTACTTC
>TRBJ1-2|TRBV2|.|.
CAGVRGDNYGYTF
TGTGCCGGCGTCAGGGGAGATAACTATGGCTACACCTTC
>TRBJ1-5|TRBV19|TRBD1|.
CASRRGPLVQPQHF
TGTGCCAGTCGGAGGGGGCCCTTAGTTCAGCCCCAGCATTTT
>TRBJ1-4|TRBV7-2|.|.
CASSLGGWNEKLFF
TGTGCCAGCAGCTTAGGAGGTTGGAATGAAAAACTGTTTTTT
>TRBJ2-1|TRBV5-1|TRBD2|.
CASSPGLAGYGEQFF
TGCGCCAGCAGCCCGGGACTAGCGGGATATGGTGAGCAGTTCTTC
>TRBJ1-2|TRBV19|.|.
CASSIRTGANYGYTF
TGTGCCAGTAGTATTCGGACTGGAGCTAACTATGGCTACACCTTC
>TRBJ2-3|TRBV7-3|.|.
CASSLERGTDTQYF
TGTGCCAGCAGCTTAGAGAGGGGCACAGATACGCAGTATTTT
>TRBJ1-1|TRBV4-2|.|.
CASSQVRGNTEAFF
TGTGCCAGCAGCCAGGTGCGAGGGAACACTGAAGCTTTCTTT
>TRBJ2-4|TRBV11-2|.|.
CASSFGEVAKNIQYF
TGTGCCAGCAGCTTTGGCGAGGTGGCCAAAAACATTCAGTACTTC
>TRBJ1-3|TRBV30|.|.
CAWSLTLSGNTIYF
TGTGCCTGGAGTTTGACCCTCTCTGGAAACACCATATATTTT
>TRBJ2-5|TRBV5-6|.|.
CASSYFGLAAEEQETQYF
TGTGCCAGCAGCTACTTTGGGCTCGCCGCAGAGGAGCAAGAGACCCAGTACTTC
>TRBJ2-2|TRBV18|.|.
CASPRSVANTGELFF
TGTGCCAGCCCCCGTTCCGTTGCGAACACCGGGGAGCTGTTTTTT
>TRBJ1-1|TRBV28|.|few
CASRKDNTEAFF
TGTGCCAGCAGAAAAGACAACACTGAAGCTTTCTTT
>TRBJ2-1|TRBV5-1|.|.
CASSKTMDSYNEQFF
TGCGCCAGCAGCAAGACGATGGACTCCTACAATGAGCAGTTCTTC
>TRBJ2-7|TRBV28|TRBD1|.
CASSLLGTGKGYEQYF
TGTGCCAGCAGTTTACTCGGGACAGGGAAGGGATACGAGCAGTACTTC
>TRBJ2-1|TRBV20-1|.|.
CTGQPDNEQFF
TGCACTGGACAGCCCGACAATGAGCAGTTCTTC
>TRBJ2-7|TRBV9|TRBD1|.
CASSAGQGQYEQYF
TGTGCCAGCAGCGCGGGACAGGGACAATACGAGCAGTACTTC
>TRBJ1-1|TRBV6-6|.|.
CASSYTGSGTEAFF
TGTGCCAGCAGTTACACAGGGTCGGGCACTGAAGCTTTCTTT
>TRBJ1-2|TRBV6-5|.|once
CASSPSVGGGGYTF
TGTGCCAGCAGCCCTTCGGTGGGGGGAGGTGGCTACACCTTC
>TRBJ2-7|TRBV14|TRBD1|.
CASSRDQGAHEQYF
TGTGCCAGCAGTAGGGATCAGGGGGCCCACGAGCAGTACTTC
>TRBJ2-3|TRBV5-1|.|.
CASSLSSIIDTQYF
TGCGCCAGCAGCCTCTCTAGCATAATAGATACGCAGTATTTT
>TRBJ2-7|TRBV7-9|.|.
CASSLDPQFADIFIDEQYF
TGTGCCAGCAGCTTAGACCCCCAGTTCGCGGATATTTTTATCGACGAGCAGTACTTC
>TRBJ1-5|TRBV6-1|.|.
CASRRYSNQPQHF
TGTGCCAGCAGGCGATATAGCAATCAGCCCCAGCATTTT
>TRBJ1-5|TRBV7-3|.|once
CASSLTESNQPQHF
TGTGCCAGCAGCTTAACGGAGAGCAATCAGCCCCAGCATTTT
>TRBJ1-2|TRBV5-6|.|.
CASSLVGPSYGYTF
TGTGCCAGCAGCTTGGTCGGGCCCAGCTATGGCTACACCTTC
>TRBJ2-2|TRBV5-5|TRBD2|.
CASSFSTSGRAGELFF
TGTGCCAGCAGCTTCTCGACTAGCGGGAGGGCCGGGGAGCTGTTTTTT
>TRBJ2-1|TRBV6-5|.|.
CASRPPGTRYNEQFF
TGTGCCAGCAGACCGCCCGGGACAAGATACAATGAGCAGTTCTTC
>TRBJ1-1|TRBV5-1|TRBD1|few
CASSRDRADTEAFF
TGCGCCAGCAGCCGGGACAGGGCCGACACTGAAGCTTTCTTT
>TRBJ2-1|TRBV5-4|TRBD2|once
CASSLDGLAGIGEQFF
TGTGCCAGCAGCTTGGACGGACTAGCGGGAATTGGTGAGCAGTTCTTC